Described below is a single TCR beta chain sequence and its context. The antigen is undetermined. At one end the junction does not follow the germline gene, possibly because of a read error. Each CDR3 protein is one row after TCRdb ran MiXCR on the reads. The sample comprises roughly 230,000 distinct CDR3 sequences, 20% to 25% of which are singletons, and about 20% rests with the top ten. This record comes from a study of T cell repertoires in cytomegalovirus infection. Broader study findings: HLA-C-restricted, CMV-specific TCR beta clonotypes were dominant ex vivo.

The length of the CDR3 is 13 residues. Germline V lookup: CDR1 ENHRY, CDR2 SYGVKD. The receptor's source is a human donor in good health (CMV status not recorded). Some clones in this sample may be carry-over from other donors' samples. V usage is TRBV10-3 and J usage is TRBJ2-7; D gene unclear. Material: CD8+ T cells from PBMCs. DNA for the CDR3: TGTGCCATCAGGGAGTATGAGTCCTACGAGCAGTACTTC. Protein product: CAIREYESYEQYF.